The 23 T cell receptor beta chains below come from one sample, sequenced in a study of post-analysis software for immune sequencing data. Carried by the TCR beta cDNA libraries were unique molecular identifiers. Via MiXCR, TCRdb re-called the PCR reads, giving one row per CDR3 protein. This sample has more than 450,000 distinct CDR3 sequences, with 40% to 50% found just once. General study points: A few TRBV segments were significantly more frequent in patients than in controls. TRBV5-6, TRBV5-1 and TRBV20-1 were among these segments.

The antigens of these receptors remain unknown. Sequenced sample: blood. Receptors originate from a girl between 5 and 17 years old with multiple sclerosis.

V is TRBV12-3 or TRBV12-4 and J is TRBJ1-1; D not certain. V lost 0 bases and J 4 bases, leaving 6 bases between the germline ends. The CDR3 has 13 residues. CDR3 protein: CASSLASATEAFF. For the CDR3, the DNA is TGTGCCAGCAGTTTAGCGTCGGCCACTGAAGCTTTCTTT.

In this sample, this clonotype turned up a few times. The chain couples TRBV12-3 or TRBV12-4 to TRBJ2-5; 11 bases line up with TRBD2. After removal of 6 bases from V and 11 bases from J, the junction contained 17 bases not matched to a gene. CDR3 size: 16 residues. The CDR3 spells CASSPNLAGGSNEQYF. The DNA of the CDR3 is TGTGCCAGCAGCCCGAACCTAGCGGGAGGTAGTAATGAGCAGTACTTC.

This clonotype was seen only a few times. The chain has TRBV29-1 and TRBJ2-7, with 8 bases matching TRBD1. The end of the DNA fits TRBJ2-5 better, so the J call may be wrong. The CDR3 contains 14 residues. From germline, CDR1 is SQVTM and CDR2 ANQGSEA. The CDR3 DNA reads as TGCAGCGGACGGTGGCAGGGGGCTAGAGAGACCCAGTACTTC. It translates to CSGRWQGARETQYF.

The chain combines TRBV12-3 or TRBV12-4 with TRBJ1-1; D is unclear. Trimming took off 4 bases at V and 0 bases at J, with 18 bases between the two ends. The CDR3 totals 17 residues. The CDR3 protein is CASSSPGSAFMNTEAFF. CDR3 coding DNA: TGTGCCAGCAGTTCCCCCGGGAGTGCCTTCATGAACACTGAAGCTTTCTTT.

The DNA for the CDR3 is TGCAGTGCTGTCGGGACGGTAAATCAGCCCCAGCATTTT. It is translated as CSAVGTVNQPQHF. The J gene is TRBJ1-5, the V gene TRBV20-1, with a tentative D call TRBD1 (5 bases). Germline V gives CDR1 DFQATT, CDR2 SNEGSKA (reference sequence). V was clipped by 5 bases and J by 4 bases, with 12 bases between them. The CDR3 totals 13 residues.

Here the CDR3 DNA reads TGTGCCAGCAGTGACAAGGACAATGGACATGGCTACACCTTC. Translation gives CASSDKDNGHGYTF. The chain couples TRBV2 to TRBJ1-2; TRBD1 is a possible D gene (5 bases). V gave up 3 bases and J gave up 6 bases, with 14 bases separating them. This CDR3 has 14 residues. The germline gives CDR1 SNHLY, CDR2 FYNNEI.

The chain carries TRBV11-2 and TRBJ2-1; D may be TRBD1 (6 bases). The V gene lost 8 bases and the J gene lost 2 bases, with 16 bases spanning the gap. The V gene's germline CDR1 is SGHAT and CDR2 FQNNGV. The CDR3 is 15 amino acids. The DNA of the CDR3 is TGTGCCAGCGGGTTAGAGGACAGCACCTACAATGAGCAGTTCTTC. Residues: CASGLEDSTYNEQFF.

On this clonotype: An end of the junction does not agree with germline; a read error may underlie this. The rearrangement uses TRBV6-6 and TRBJ2-5; TRBD1 matches at 7 bases. The J call is in doubt because the DNA end fits TRBJ2-7 better. Germline lookup yields CDR1 MNHNY and CDR2 SVGAGI (reference sequence). The CDR3 length is 15 residues. The CDR3 reads CVSSPTVTGLGEQYF. Written as DNA, the CDR3 is TGTGTCAGCAGCCCAACAGTGACAGGGCTTGGCGAGCAGTACTTC.

The table lists this clonotype with a few counts. This chain joins TRBV28 and TRBJ2-1, with 9 bases identical to TRBD2. CDR3 length equals 15 residues. The V and J ends lost 8 bases and 2 bases, in that order; junction bases with no gene match: 7. Germline values: CDR1 MDHEN, CDR2 SYDVKM. DNA for the CDR3: TGTGCCAGCGGTCTAGCGGGGATCACCTACAATGAGCAGTTCTTC. Amino acid sequence: CASGLAGITYNEQFF.

There are a few counts of this clonotype. J is TRBJ1-2 and V is TRBV7-9, with no clear D. V was trimmed by 5 bases and J by 0 bases, leaving 7 bases between them. CDR1 SEHNR and CDR2 FQNEAQ come from the germline V gene (reference sequence). This CDR3 is built from 13 residues. Written as DNA, the CDR3 is TGTGCCAGCAGCATCTTCGCTAACTATGGCTACACCTTC. Amino acid sequence: CASSIFANYGYTF.

The V and J genes are TRBV6-5 and TRBJ1-2, with no clear D. From germline, CDR1 is MNHEY and CDR2 SVGAGI. The germline V and J ends were trimmed by 5 bases and 7 bases, with 20 bases remaining between them. This CDR3 has 15 amino acids. The chain's CDR3 is CASSPWEGSGIGYTF. The CDR3 DNA follows: TGTGCCAGCAGTCCCTGGGAGGGATCGGGTATTGGCTACACCTTC.

This clonotype appeared a few times. This sequence joins TRBV20-1 and TRBJ2-5, with a weak D call TRBD1 (5 bases). Germline loops: CDR1 DFQATT, CDR2 SNEGSKA (reference sequence). The CDR3 covers 16 residues. V was clipped by 2 bases and J by 4 bases, with 20 bases between them. This CDR3 reads CSARLGRGLRRETQYF. The CDR3 bases are TGCAGTGCTAGATTGGGAAGGGGCCTAAGGAGAGAGACCCAGTACTTC.

The rearrangement links TRBV7-2 to TRBJ1-2, with 9 positions matching TRBD1. This CDR3 spans 17 amino acids. Germline V CDR1 and CDR2: SGHTA, FQGNSA. The V segment lost 0 bases and the J segment 3 bases; nucleotides outside the gene matches: 8. DNA for the CDR3: TGTGCCAGCAGCTTAGCCCTCCCGGGACAGGGTTACTATGGCTACACCTTC. Its protein product is CASSLALPGQGYYGYTF.

The chain employs TRBV20-1 and TRBJ2-7; TRBD2 aligns across 7 bases. The V gene's germline CDR1 is DFQATT and CDR2 SNEGSKA (reference sequence). The CDR3 spans 16 residues. After removal of 0 bases from V and 0 bases from J, the junction contained 8 bases not matched to a gene. CDR3 sequence: CSARDGGGTNSYEQYF. As DNA, the CDR3 is TGCAGTGCTAGAGATGGGGGGGGGACGAACTCCTACGAGCAGTACTTC.

The chain employs TRBV9 and TRBJ2-3, with D unclear. The ends were cut back, 1 base at V and 6 bases at J, with 6 bases in the middle. Per the germline V gene, CDR1 is SGDLS and CDR2 is YYNGEE. The CDR3 sequence is 12 residues long. The chain's CDR3 is CASSVRSDTQYF. CDR3 in DNA: TGTGCCAGCAGCGTAAGGTCGGATACGCAGTATTTT.

Of note for this clonotype: The junction does not match germline at one end; this may be a read error. The rearrangement links TRBV4-2 to TRBJ2-5, with 15 bases fitting TRBD2. This CDR3 comprises 16 residues. CDR1 LGHNA and CDR2 YNFKEQ come from the germline V gene. The CDR3 DNA reads as TGTGTCAGCAGCCCAGGACTAGCGGGAGGGCAGGAGACCCAGTACTTC. Translation: CVSSPGLAGGQETQYF.

This clonotype was counted a few times. V and J are TRBV7-6 and TRBJ2-7; 7 nucleotides match TRBD1. The DNA end is a closer match to TRBJ2-5, so the J assignment may be wrong. Germline CDR1 reads SGHVS; CDR2 reads FNYEAQ. The CDR3 consists of 16 residues. The CDR3 here is CASSLVSGGGLETQYF. The CDR3 DNA sequence: TGTGCCAGCAGCTTAGTATCAGGGGGTGGTTTGGAGACCCAGTACTTC.

This rearrangement joins TRBV12-3 or TRBV12-4 to TRBJ1-1; the match to TRBD1 covers 7 bases. After removal of 3 bases from V and 4 bases from J, the junction contained 14 bases not matched to a gene. The CDR3 is 17 amino acids. CDR3 loop: CASSLGGGSLGVTEAFF. The CDR3 coding sequence is TGTGCCAGCAGTTTGGGAGGGGGCAGTTTAGGGGTCACTGAAGCTTTCTTT.

This clonotype was counted only a few times. This sequence joins TRBV6-1 and TRBJ2-7, with 10 positions matching TRBD1. The germline gives CDR1 MNHNS, CDR2 SASEGT. The J segment lost 2 bases and the V segment lost 5 bases, leaving 18 bases of the junction unmatched. The CDR3 length is 19 residues. The CDR3 nucleotides are TGTGCCAGCAGTCCGGGACAGGGGAGGGCATTGGGGAGGACCTACGAGCAGTACTTC. This translates into CASSPGQGRALGRTYEQYF.

V gene TRBV4-1 combines with J gene TRBJ1-4, with D tentatively TRBD1 (6 bases). V gave up 4 bases and J gave up 8 bases, with 17 bases separating them. Germline V CDR1 and CDR2: MGHRA, YSYEKL. This CDR3 region has 15 residues. The CDR3 region has the DNA TGCGCCAGCAGCCGGGACAATCGGGGGGCGGAAAAACTGTTTTTT. Translated: CASSRDNRGAEKLFF.

The J gene is TRBJ2-7, the V gene TRBV7-2; a weak D match, TRBD2 (6 bases). The CDR3 loop spans 14 amino acids. The V end was cut by 4 bases, the J end by 1 base, with 11 bases between. Germline loops: CDR1 SGHTA, CDR2 FQGNSA. The CDR3 sequence: CASSSAGFSYEQYF. CDR3 DNA sequence: TGTGCCAGCAGCTCTGCGGGATTTTCCTACGAGCAGTACTTC.

V is TRBV4-2 and J is TRBJ2-4; no reliable D call. Gene TRBJ2-7 matches the end of the DNA better, so the J call may be wrong. The CDR3 contains 13 residues. Germline CDR1 is LGHNA and CDR2 is YNFKEQ. CDR3 sequence: CASSQAALYEQYF. The CDR3 nucleotides read TGTGCCAGCAGCCAAGCAGCTTTGTACGAGCAGTACTTC.

This clonotype was detected only a few times. The V and J genes are TRBV21-1 and TRBJ1-4. TRBV21-1 is a pseudogene locus. This CDR3 comprises 11 residues. The CDR3 region is CANPFQEKLFF. In DNA form, the CDR3 reads TGTGCTAATCCCTTCCAAGAAAAACTGTTTTTT.